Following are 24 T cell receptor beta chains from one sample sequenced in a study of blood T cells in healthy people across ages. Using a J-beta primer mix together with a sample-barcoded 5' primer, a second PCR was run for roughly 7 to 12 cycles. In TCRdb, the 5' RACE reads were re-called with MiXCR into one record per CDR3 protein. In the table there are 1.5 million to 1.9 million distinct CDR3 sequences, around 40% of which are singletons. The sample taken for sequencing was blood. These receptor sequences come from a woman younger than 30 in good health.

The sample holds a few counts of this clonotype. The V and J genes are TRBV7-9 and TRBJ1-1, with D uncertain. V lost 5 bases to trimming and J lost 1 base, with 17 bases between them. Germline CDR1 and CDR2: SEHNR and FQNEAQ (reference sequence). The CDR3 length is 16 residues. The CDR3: CASSPLGLSRNTEAFF. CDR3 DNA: TGTGCCAGCAGCCCATTAGGGCTTAGCCGGAACACTGAAGCTTTCTTT.

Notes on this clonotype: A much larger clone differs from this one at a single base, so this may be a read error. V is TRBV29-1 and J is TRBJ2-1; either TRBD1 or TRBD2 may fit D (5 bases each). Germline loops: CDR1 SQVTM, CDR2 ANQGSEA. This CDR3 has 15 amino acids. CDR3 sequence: CSGARDLSSYNKQFF. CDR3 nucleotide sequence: TGCAGCGGAGCCCGGGACCTTAGCTCCTACAATAAGCAGTTCTTC.

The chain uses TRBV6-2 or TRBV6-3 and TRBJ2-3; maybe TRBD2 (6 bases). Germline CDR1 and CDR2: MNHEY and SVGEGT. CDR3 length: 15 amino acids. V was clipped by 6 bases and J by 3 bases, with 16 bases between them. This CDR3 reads CASSHLTRRTDTQYF. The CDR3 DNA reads TGTGCCAGCAGCCACTTGACTAGGCGGACAGATACGCAGTATTTT.

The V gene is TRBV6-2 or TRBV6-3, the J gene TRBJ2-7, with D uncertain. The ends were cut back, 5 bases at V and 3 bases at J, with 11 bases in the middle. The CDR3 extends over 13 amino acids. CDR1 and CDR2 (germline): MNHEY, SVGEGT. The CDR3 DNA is TGTGCCAGCAGTAGGGATTTGAACTACGAGCAGTACTTC. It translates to CASSRDLNYEQYF.

CDR3 bases: TGCAGTGCTAGACTAGCGGGGGGCATGGGGAATGAGCAGTTCTTC. Protein product: CSARLAGGMGNEQFF. V and J are TRBV20-1 and TRBJ2-1, with 11 bases lining up with TRBD2. CDR3 length: 15 amino acids. Germline CDR1 is DFQATT and CDR2 is SNEGSKA (reference sequence). V shed 2 bases, J shed 7 bases, and the junction held 7 bases outside the gene matches.

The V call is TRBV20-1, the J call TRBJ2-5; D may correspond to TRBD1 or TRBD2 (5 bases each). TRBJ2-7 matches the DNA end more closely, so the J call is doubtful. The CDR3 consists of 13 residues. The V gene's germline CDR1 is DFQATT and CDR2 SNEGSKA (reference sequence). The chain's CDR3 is CSASPGLTYEQYF. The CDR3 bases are TGCAGTGCTAGCCCGGGGCTGACCTACGAGCAGTACTTC.

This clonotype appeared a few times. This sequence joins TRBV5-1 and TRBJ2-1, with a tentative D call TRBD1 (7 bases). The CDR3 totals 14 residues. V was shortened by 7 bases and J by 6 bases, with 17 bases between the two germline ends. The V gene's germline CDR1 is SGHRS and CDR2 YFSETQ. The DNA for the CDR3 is TGCGCCAGCGGAGGGGGACAGAGCTTCAATGAGCAGTTCTTC. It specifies CASGGGQSFNEQFF.

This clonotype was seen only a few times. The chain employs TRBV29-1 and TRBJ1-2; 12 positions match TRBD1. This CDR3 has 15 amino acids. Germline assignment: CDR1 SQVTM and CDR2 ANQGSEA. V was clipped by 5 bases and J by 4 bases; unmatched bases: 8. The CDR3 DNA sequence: TGCAGCGTTCCGGGGGGGACAGGGGGCGTCTATGGCTACACCTTC. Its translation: CSVPGGTGGVYGYTF.

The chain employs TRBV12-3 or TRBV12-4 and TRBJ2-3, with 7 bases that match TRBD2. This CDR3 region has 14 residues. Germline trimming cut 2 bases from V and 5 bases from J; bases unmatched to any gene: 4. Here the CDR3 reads CASSLQRGVDTQYF. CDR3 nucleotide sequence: TGTGCCAGCAGTTTACAGCGGGGAGTAGATACGCAGTATTTT.

The CDR3 loop is CSVGGRDSSSYEQYF. CDR3 coding DNA: TGCAGCGTGGGCGGACGGGATTCTAGCTCCTACGAGCAGTACTTC. The rearrangement uses TRBV29-1 and TRBJ2-7, with D possibly being TRBD2 (5 bases). The CDR3 totals 15 residues. Germline-derived CDR1 and CDR2 are SQVTM and ANQGSEA. Trimming stripped 6 bases from V and 0 bases from J, with 18 bases between.

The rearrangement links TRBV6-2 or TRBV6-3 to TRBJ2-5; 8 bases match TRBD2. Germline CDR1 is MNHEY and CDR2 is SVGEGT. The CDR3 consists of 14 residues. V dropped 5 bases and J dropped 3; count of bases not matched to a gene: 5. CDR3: CASSPRGEKETQYF. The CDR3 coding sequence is TGTGCCAGCAGTCCGCGGGGGGAGAAAGAGACCCAGTACTTC.

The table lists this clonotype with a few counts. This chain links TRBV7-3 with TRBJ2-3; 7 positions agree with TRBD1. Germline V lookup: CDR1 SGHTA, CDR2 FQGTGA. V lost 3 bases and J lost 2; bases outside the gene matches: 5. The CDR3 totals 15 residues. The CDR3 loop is CASSFYRGNTDTQYF. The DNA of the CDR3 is TGTGCCAGCAGCTTTTACAGGGGAAACACAGATACGCAGTATTTT.

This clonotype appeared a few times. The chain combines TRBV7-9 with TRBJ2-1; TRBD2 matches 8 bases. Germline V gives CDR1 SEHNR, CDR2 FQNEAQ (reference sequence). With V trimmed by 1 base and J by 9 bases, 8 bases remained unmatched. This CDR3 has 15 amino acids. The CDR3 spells CASSLEPAGVGEQFF. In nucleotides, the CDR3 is TGTGCCAGCAGCTTAGAACCAGCGGGAGTCGGTGAGCAGTTCTTC.

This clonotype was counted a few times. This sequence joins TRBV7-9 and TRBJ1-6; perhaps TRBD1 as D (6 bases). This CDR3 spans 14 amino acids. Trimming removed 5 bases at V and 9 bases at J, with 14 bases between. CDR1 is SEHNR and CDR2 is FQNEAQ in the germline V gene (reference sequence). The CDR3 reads CASSLGGGASPLHF. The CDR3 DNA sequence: TGTGCCAGCAGCCTAGGCGGGGGGGCTTCACCCCTCCACTTT.

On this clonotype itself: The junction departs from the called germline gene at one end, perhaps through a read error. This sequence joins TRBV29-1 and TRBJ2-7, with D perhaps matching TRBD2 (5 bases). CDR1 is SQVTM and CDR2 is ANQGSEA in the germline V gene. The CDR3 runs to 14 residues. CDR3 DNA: TGCGGCGTTGAGGGCCCGACAACCTCCTACGAGCAGTACTTC. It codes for CGVEGPTTSYEQYF.

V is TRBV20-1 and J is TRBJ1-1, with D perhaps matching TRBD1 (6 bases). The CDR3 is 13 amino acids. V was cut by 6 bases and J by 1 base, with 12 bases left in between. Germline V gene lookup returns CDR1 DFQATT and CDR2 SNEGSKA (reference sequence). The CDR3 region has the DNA TGCAGTGCAATCCGGGACAAGAACACTGAAGCTTTCTTT. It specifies CSAIRDKNTEAFF.

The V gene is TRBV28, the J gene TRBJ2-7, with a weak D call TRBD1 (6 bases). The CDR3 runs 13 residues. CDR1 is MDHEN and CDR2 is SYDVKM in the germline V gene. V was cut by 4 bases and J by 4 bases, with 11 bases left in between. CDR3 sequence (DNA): TGTGCCAGCAGTTCGGTGGGGGCTTACGAGCAGTACTTC. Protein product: CASSSVGAYEQYF.

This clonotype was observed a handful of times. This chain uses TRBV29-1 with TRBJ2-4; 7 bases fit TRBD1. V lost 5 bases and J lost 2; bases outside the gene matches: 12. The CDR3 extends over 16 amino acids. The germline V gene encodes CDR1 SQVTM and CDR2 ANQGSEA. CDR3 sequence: CSVILPRQGTKNIQYF. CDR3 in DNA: TGCAGCGTTATACTACCTAGACAGGGTACCAAAAACATTCAGTACTTC.

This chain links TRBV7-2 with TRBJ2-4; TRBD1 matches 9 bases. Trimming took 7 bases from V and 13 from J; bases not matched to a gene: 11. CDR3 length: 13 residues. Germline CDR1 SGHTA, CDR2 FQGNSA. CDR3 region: CASIRQGGPEQYF. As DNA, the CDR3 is TGTGCCAGCATCAGACAGGGGGGCCCTGAGCAGTACTTC.

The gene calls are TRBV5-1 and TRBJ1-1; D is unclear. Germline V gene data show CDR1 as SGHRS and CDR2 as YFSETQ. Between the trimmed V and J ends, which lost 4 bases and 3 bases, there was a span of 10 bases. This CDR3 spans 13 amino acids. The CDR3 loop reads CASSRVKDTEAFF. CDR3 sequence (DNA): TGCGCCAGCAGCCGGGTTAAGGACACTGAAGCTTTCTTT.

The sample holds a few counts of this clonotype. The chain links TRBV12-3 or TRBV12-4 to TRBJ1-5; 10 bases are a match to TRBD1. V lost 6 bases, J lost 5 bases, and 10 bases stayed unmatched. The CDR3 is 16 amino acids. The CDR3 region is CASSFRDRGKDQPQHF. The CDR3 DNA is TGTGCCAGCAGCTTCCGGGACAGGGGTAAGGATCAGCCCCAGCATTTT.

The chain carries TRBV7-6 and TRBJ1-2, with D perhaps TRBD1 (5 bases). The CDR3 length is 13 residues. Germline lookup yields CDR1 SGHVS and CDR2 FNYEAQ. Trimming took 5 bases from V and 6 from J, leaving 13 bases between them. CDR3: CASSVDRGDGYTF. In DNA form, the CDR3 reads TGTGCCAGCAGCGTAGATAGGGGTGATGGCTACACCTTC.

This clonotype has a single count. DNA for the CDR3: TGTGCCAGCAGTGCAGGGGGCGGTAACATTCAGTACTTC. It is translated as CASSAGGGNIQYF. The chain has TRBV28 and TRBJ2-4; 8 bases are shared with TRBD1. The V gene's germline CDR1 is MDHEN and CDR2 SYDVKM. The V gene end was trimmed by 5 bases and the J gene end by 7 bases; junction bases not matched to a gene: 4. The CDR3 extends over 13 amino acids.

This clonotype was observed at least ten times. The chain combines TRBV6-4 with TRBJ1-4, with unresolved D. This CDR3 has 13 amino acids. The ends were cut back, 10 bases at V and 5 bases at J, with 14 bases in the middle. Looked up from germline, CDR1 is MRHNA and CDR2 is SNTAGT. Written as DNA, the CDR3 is TGTGCCATCCAGGCAGTTCCGAATGAAAAACTGTTTTTT. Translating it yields CAIQAVPNEKLFF.